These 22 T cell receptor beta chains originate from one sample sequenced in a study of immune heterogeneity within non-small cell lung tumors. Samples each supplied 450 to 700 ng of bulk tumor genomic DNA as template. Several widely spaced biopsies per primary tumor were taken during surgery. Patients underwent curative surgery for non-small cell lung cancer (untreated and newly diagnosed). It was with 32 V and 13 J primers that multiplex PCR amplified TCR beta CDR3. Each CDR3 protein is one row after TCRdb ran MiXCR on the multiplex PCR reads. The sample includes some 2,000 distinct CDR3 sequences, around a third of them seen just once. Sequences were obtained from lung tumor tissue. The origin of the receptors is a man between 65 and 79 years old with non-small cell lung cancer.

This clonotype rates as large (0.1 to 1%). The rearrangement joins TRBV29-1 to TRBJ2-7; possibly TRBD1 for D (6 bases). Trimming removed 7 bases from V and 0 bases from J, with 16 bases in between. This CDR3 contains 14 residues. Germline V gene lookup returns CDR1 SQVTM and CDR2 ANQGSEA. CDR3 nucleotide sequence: TGCAGCGCTCTCGGGGACACAAGCTCCTACGAGCAGTACTTC. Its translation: CSALGDTSSYEQYF.

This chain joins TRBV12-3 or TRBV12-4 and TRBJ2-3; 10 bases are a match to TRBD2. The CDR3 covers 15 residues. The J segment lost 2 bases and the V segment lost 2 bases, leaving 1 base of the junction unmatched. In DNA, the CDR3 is TGTGCCAGCAGTTTACTAGCGGGAGCCACAGATACGCAGTATTTT. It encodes CASSLLAGATDTQYF.

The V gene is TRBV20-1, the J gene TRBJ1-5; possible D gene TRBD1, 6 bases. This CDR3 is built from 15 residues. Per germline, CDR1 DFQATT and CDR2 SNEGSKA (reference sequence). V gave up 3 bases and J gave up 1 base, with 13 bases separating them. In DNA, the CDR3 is TGCAGTGCTAGGGTGGCACAGGGAAGCAATCAGCCCCAGCATTTT. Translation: CSARVAQGSNQPQHF.

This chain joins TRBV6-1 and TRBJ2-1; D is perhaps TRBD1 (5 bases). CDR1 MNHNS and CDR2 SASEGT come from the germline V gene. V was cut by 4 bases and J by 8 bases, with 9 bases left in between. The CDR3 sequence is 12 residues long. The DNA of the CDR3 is TGTGCCAGCAGTGGACAGAGGCATGAGCAGTTCTTC. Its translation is CASSGQRHEQFF.

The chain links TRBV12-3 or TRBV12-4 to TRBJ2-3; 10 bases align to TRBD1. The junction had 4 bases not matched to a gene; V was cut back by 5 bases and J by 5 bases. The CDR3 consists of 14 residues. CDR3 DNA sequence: TGTGCCAGCAGTCCCGGGACAGGGGTAGATACGCAGTATTTT. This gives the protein CASSPGTGVDTQYF.

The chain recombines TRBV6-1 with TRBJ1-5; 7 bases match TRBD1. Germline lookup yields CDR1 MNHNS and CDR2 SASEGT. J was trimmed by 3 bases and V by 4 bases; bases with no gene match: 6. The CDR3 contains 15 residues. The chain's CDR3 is CASSVLTGDNQPQHF. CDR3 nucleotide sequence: TGTGCCAGCAGTGTACTTACAGGGGACAATCAGCCCCAGCATTTT.

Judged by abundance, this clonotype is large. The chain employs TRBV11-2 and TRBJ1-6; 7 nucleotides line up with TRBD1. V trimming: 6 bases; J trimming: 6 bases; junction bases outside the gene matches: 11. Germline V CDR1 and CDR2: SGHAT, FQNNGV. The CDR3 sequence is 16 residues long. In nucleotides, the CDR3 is TGTGCCAGCAGAAAGGGGGGACAGCTCTTTAATTCACCCCTCCACTTT. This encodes CASRKGGQLFNSPLHF.

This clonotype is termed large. The CDR3 nucleotides are TGTGCCAGCAGCTTAGTGGGGACAGGAAACTACGAGCAGTACTTC. Translating it yields CASSLVGTGNYEQYF. The rearrangement links TRBV7-2 to TRBJ2-7; 8 bases map to TRBD1. J was trimmed by 3 bases and V by 1 base; bases with no gene match: 5. This CDR3 spans 15 amino acids. Germline V lookup: CDR1 SGHTA, CDR2 FQGNSA.

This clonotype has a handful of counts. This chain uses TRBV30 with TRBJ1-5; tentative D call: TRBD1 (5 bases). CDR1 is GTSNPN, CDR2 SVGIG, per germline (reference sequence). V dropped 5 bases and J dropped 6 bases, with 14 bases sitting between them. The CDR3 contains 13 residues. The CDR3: CAWSFQGGQPQHF. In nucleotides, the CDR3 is TGTGCCTGGTCTTTTCAGGGAGGTCAGCCCCAGCATTTT.

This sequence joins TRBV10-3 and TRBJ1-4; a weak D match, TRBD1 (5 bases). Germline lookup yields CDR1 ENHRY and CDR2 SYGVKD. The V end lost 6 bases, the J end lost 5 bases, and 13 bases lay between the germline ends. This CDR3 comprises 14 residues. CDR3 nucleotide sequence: TGTGCCATCAGACAGGAGTACGGGAATGAAAAACTGTTTTTT. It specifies CAIRQEYGNEKLFF.

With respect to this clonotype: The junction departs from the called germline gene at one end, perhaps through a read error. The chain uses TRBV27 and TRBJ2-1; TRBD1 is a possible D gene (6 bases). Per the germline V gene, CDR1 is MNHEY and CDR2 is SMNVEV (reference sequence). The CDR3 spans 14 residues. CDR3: CATSLIGGGDEQFF. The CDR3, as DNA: TGTGCCACCAGTTTAATAGGGGGTGGGGATGAGCAGTTCTTC.

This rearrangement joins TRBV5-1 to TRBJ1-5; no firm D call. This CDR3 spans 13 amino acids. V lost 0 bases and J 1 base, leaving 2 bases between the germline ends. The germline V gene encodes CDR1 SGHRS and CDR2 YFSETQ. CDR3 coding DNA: TGCGCCAGCAGCTTGGGAAGCAATCAGCCCCAGCATTTT. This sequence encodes CASSLGSNQPQHF.

CDR3 nucleotide sequence: TGCAGTGCTAGCCCCTACTCTGGAAACACCATATATTTT. This encodes CSASPYSGNTIYF. This chain joins TRBV20-1 and TRBJ1-3; D is undetermined. The CDR3 extends over 13 amino acids. V dropped 3 bases and J dropped 0 bases, with 6 bases sitting between them. Looked up from germline, CDR1 is DFQATT and CDR2 is SNEGSKA (reference sequence).

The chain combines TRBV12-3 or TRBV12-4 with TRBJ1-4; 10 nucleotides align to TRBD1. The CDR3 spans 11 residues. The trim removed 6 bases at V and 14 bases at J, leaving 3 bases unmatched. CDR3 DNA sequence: TGTGCCAGCAGCCGGGGACAGGGGCTGTTTTTT. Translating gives CASSRGQGLFF.

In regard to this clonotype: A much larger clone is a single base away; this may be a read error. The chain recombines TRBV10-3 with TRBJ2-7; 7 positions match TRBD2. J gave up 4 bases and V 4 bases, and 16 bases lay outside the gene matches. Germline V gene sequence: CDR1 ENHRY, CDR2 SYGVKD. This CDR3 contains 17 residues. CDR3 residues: CAISGRAEGGRGYEQYF. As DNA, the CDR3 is TGTGCCATCAGTGGACGAGCGGAGGGAGGGAGAGGTTACGAGCAGTACTTC.

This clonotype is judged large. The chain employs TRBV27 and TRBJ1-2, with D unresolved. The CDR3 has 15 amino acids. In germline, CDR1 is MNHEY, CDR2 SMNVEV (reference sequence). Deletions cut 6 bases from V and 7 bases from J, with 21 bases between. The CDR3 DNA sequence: TGTGCCAGCAGCCCCCTCGCCGGTCTTAGAGGTGGCTACACCTTC. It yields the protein CASSPLAGLRGGYTF.

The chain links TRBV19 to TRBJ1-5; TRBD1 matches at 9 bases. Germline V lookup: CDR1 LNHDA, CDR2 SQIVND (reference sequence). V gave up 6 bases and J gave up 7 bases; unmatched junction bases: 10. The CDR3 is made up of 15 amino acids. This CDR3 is CASRTEGQGVQPQHF. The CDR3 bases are TGTGCCAGTAGGACTGAGGGACAGGGTGTACAGCCCCAGCATTTT.

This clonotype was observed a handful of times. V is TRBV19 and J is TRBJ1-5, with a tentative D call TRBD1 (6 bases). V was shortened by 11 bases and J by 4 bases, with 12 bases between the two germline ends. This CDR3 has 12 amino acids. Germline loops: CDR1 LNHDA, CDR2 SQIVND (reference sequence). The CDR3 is CASPGANQPQHF. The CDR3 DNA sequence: TGTGCCTCCCCGGGGGCTAATCAGCCCCAGCATTTT. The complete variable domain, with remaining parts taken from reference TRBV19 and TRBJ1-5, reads DGGITQSPKYLFRKEGQNVTLSCEQNLNHDAMYWYRQDPGQGLRLIYYSQIVNDFQKGDIAEGYSVSREKKESFPLTVTSAQKNPTAFYLCASPGANQPQHFGDGTRLSIL.

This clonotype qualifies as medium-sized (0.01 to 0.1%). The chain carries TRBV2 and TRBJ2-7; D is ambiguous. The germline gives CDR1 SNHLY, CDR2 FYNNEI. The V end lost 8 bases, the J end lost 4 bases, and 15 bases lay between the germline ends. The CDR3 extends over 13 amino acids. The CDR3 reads CASGRHLPYEQYF. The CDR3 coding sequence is TGTGCCAGCGGCAGGCACCTGCCGTACGAGCAGTACTTC.

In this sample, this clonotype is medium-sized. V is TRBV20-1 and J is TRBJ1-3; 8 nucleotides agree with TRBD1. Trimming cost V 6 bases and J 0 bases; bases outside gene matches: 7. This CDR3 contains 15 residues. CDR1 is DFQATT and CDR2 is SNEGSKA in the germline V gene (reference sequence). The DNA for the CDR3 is TGCAGTGCCAAGGACAGGGTCTACTCTGGAAACACCATATATTTT. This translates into CSAKDRVYSGNTIYF.

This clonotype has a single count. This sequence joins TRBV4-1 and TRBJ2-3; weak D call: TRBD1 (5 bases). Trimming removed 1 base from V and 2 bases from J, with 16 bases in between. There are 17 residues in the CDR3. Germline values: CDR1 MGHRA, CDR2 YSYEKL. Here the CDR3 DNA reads TGCGCCAGCAGCCAAGGTCTTGGCAGGGTGGCCACAGATACGCAGTATTTT. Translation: CASSQGLGRVATDTQYF.

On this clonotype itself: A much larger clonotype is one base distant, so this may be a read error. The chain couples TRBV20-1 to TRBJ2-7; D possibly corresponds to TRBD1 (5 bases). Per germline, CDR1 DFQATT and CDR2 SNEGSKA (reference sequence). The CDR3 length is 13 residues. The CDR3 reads CSARARAGYERYF. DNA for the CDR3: TGCAGTGCTAGAGCTAGGGCAGGGTACGAGCGGTACTTC.